Shown below are 7 T cell receptor beta chains from a single sample sequenced in a study of shared clonotypes between healthy human individuals. Libraries were prepared by immunoSEQ multiplex PCR; TCRdb keeps only in-frame clonotypes and omits some of them. This sample yields approximately 2.5 million clones, of which 85% to 95% are seen a single time; around 0.14% belongs to the top ten. Sequenced sample: naive CD4+ T cells sorted from blood. Documented subset: CD45RA+ positively selected. These receptors all stem from a man younger than 30 in good health.

In DNA, the CDR3 is TGTGCCTGGAGTCAAGGGAGGCGCGAGCAGTACTTC. Amino acids: CAWSQGRREQYF. The rearrangement links TRBV30 to TRBJ2-7, with a weak D call TRBD2 (6 bases). V lost 2 bases to trimming and J lost 6 bases, with 11 bases between them. CDR3 length equals 12 residues. Germline CDR1 and CDR2: GTSNPN and SVGIG (reference sequence).

J is TRBJ2-7 and V is TRBV10-3; possibly TRBD2 for D (5 bases). V shed 6 bases and J shed 3 bases, with 12 bases lying between them. Germline V CDR1 and CDR2: ENHRY, SYGVKD. The CDR3 is 13 amino acids. The CDR3 here is CAIRSSRDYEQYF. The CDR3, as DNA: TGTGCCATCAGGTCCAGTCGGGACTACGAGCAGTACTTC.

V gene TRBV6-5 combines with J gene TRBJ1-1; 7 bases are shared with TRBD1. The CDR3 is made up of 15 amino acids. V gave up 6 bases and J gave up 0 bases; unmatched junction bases: 7. Germline CDR1 MNHEY, CDR2 SVGAGI. CDR3 coding DNA: TGTGCCAGCAGGTCAGGGGGTATTATGAACACTGAAGCTTTCTTT. This sequence encodes CASRSGGIMNTEAFF.

The chain employs TRBV9 and TRBJ2-5, with 8 bases lining up with TRBD2. J gave up 4 bases and V 0 bases, and 8 bases lay outside the gene matches. This CDR3 has 16 residues. Looked up from germline, CDR1 is SGDLS and CDR2 is YYNGEE. CDR3 sequence: CASSVGAGVFGETQYF. The CDR3 DNA reads TGTGCCAGCAGCGTAGGAGCGGGAGTTTTTGGAGAGACCCAGTACTTC. The full variable domain, completed using reference TRBV9 and TRBJ2-5, is DSGVTQTPKHLITATGQRVTLRCSPRSGDLSVYWYQQSLDQGLQFLIQYYNGEERAKGNILERFSAQQFPDLHSELNLSSLELGDSALYFCASSVGAGVFGETQYFGPGTRLLVL.

The gene calls are TRBV11-2 and TRBJ2-3; TRBD2 matches at 13 bases. The trim removed 6 bases at V and 2 bases at J, leaving 5 bases unmatched. The CDR3 is 16 amino acids. CDR1 and CDR2 (germline): SGHAT, FQNNGV. This CDR3 is CASSSGLAGFTDTQYF. In DNA, the CDR3 is TGTGCCAGCAGTTCGGGACTAGCGGGATTCACAGATACGCAGTATTTT.

The rearrangement joins TRBV5-5 to TRBJ2-5; D perhaps matches TRBD1 (6 bases). In germline, CDR1 is SGHKS, CDR2 YYEKEE (reference sequence). CDR3 size: 15 residues. Trimming took 0 bases from V and 5 from J, leaving 14 bases between them. This chain's CDR3 is CASSLDGGGVETQYF. CDR3 nucleotide sequence: TGTGCCAGCAGCTTGGATGGTGGGGGCGTGGAGACCCAGTACTTC. Full variable domain (missing parts from reference TRBV5-5 and TRBJ2-5): DAGVTQSPTHLIKTRGQQVTLRCSPISGHKSVSWYQQVLGQGPQFIFQYYEKEERGRGNFPDRFSARQFPNYSSELNVNALLLGDSALYLCASSLDGGGVETQYFGPGTRLLVL.

This sequence joins TRBV5-1 and TRBJ2-5; D is uncertain. The V gene lost 4 bases and the J gene lost 4 bases, with 17 bases spanning the gap. CDR1 SGHRS and CDR2 YFSETQ come from the germline V gene. The CDR3 runs 15 residues. For the CDR3, the DNA is TGCGCCAGCAGCCCGGGCAACATTGTGCGAGAGACCCAGTACTTC. Amino acids: CASSPGNIVRETQYF.